The 26 T cell receptor beta chains in this list originate from one sample, sequenced in a study of T-cell reconstitution after alpha-beta-depleted transplantation in children. Preparation of the TCRbeta library involved a method that used unique molecular identifiers. TCRdb reprocessed the PCR reads with MiXCR, giving one entry per CDR3 protein. Here the sample spans hundreds of thousands of distinct CDR3 sequences, around 13% being singletons. The material sequenced was PBMCs, taken before TCRalphabeta/CD19-depleted stem cell transplant. Receptors were obtained from a girl aged 2-10 years with congenital amegakaryocytic thrombocytopenia, due to receive a stem cell transplant.

This clonotype was observed a few times. The chain links TRBV5-1 to TRBJ2-7; 7 nucleotides line up with TRBD1. Unmatched junction bases numbered 6, after V lost 1 base and J lost 5 bases. The germline V gene has CDR1 SGHRS and CDR2 YFSETQ. This CDR3 is 14 amino acids long. This CDR3 reads CASSLTGVDHEQYF. CDR3 DNA: TGCGCCAGCAGCTTGACAGGGGTGGACCACGAGCAGTACTTC. The full variable domain, with the rest looked up from reference TRBV5-1 and TRBJ2-7, is KAGVTQTPRYLIKTRGQQVTLSCSPISGHRSVSWYQQTPGQGLQFLFEYFSETQRNKGNFPGRFSGRQFSNSRSEMNVSTLELGDSALYLCASSLTGVDHEQYFGPGTRLTVT.

J is TRBJ2-7 and V is TRBV12-3 or TRBV12-4; 7 bases align to TRBD2. This CDR3 is built from 17 residues. V was pared by 3 bases and J by 5 bases, with 16 bases of the junction left unmatched. The CDR3 nucleotides are TGTGCCAGCAGTTTTAGGGTTCGGGGGGTCATTCCCAACGAGCAGTACTTC. Translated: CASSFRVRGVIPNEQYF.

Many counts were recorded for this clonotype. This sequence joins TRBV2 and TRBJ2-7, with D uncertain. CDR1 and CDR2 (germline): SNHLY, FYNNEI. This CDR3 has 14 residues. Trimming stripped 1 base from V and 5 bases from J, with 12 bases between. CDR3 loop: CASSEDLTSHEQYF. In DNA form, the CDR3 reads TGTGCCAGCAGTGAAGACCTAACCTCTCACGAGCAGTACTTC.

This clonotype came up many times. The CDR3 DNA is TGCAGTGCTAGAGGTGGTTTCTTTGATCTAGCCAAAAACATTCAGTACTTC. This translates into CSARGGFFDLAKNIQYF. The rearrangement joins TRBV20-1 to TRBJ2-4, with D hard to call. Trimming shortened V by 1 base and J by 0 bases, and 16 bases separated the two germline ends. Germline V gene data show CDR1 as DFQATT and CDR2 as SNEGSKA (reference sequence). The CDR3 covers 17 residues.

The chain carries TRBV7-9 and TRBJ1-1; D call uncertain. The V end was cut by 5 bases, the J end by 0 bases, with 7 bases between. The CDR3 is 13 amino acids. Germline lookup yields CDR1 SEHNR and CDR2 FQNEAQ (reference sequence). The CDR3 loop is CASSPLVNTEAFF. The CDR3 DNA reads as TGTGCCAGCAGCCCTTTGGTGAACACTGAAGCTTTCTTT.

The chain combines TRBV19 with TRBJ1-1; TRBD1 might be the D (6 bases). Deletions cut 3 bases from V and 10 bases from J, with 21 bases between. This CDR3 is built from 15 residues. CDR1 LNHDA and CDR2 SQIVND come from the germline V gene (reference sequence). CDR3 residues: CASSILGQRVGVAFF. The CDR3 bases are TGTGCCAGTAGTATTCTTGGACAGCGGGTGGGCGTAGCTTTCTTT.

This clonotype was seen a few times. The V gene is TRBV7-9, the J gene TRBJ2-2, with D perhaps TRBD2 (5 bases). The CDR3 is 14 residues long. The V end lost 1 base, the J end lost 7 bases, and 10 bases lay between the germline ends. Germline V gene data show CDR1 as SEHNR and CDR2 as FQNEAQ (reference sequence). This CDR3 reads CASSLGSGGGELFF. For the CDR3, the DNA is TGTGCCAGCAGCTTAGGATCCGGAGGCGGGGAGCTGTTTTTT. Supplemented by reference TRBV7-9 and TRBJ2-2, the full variable domain reads DTGVSQNPRHKITKRGQNVTFRCDPISEHNRLYWYRQTLGQGPEFLTYFQNEAQLEKSRLLSDRFSAERPKGSFSTLEIQRTEQGDSAMYLCASSLGSGGGELFFGEGSRLTVL.

This clonotype was recorded a few times. The chain links TRBV12-3 or TRBV12-4 to TRBJ1-3; D is uncertain. This CDR3 has 14 amino acids. Deletions cut 5 bases from V and 0 bases from J, with 8 bases between. The DNA for the CDR3 is TGTGCCAGCAGTCCGGGCTACTCTGGAAACACCATATATTTT. Its translation: CASSPGYSGNTIYF.

As for this clonotype: Given a much more abundant clone one base away, this may be a read error. V gene TRBV29-1 combines with J gene TRBJ1-2; 7 nucleotides agree with TRBD1. The CDR3 is 15 residues long. The J segment lost 3 bases and the V segment lost 8 bases, leaving 15 bases of the junction unmatched. In germline, CDR1 is SQVTM, CDR2 ANQGSEA. The CDR3 DNA reads as TGCAGCTCGATGCGGTTCTACAGGGGTGACTATGGCTACACCTTC. Amino acids: CSSMRFYRGDYGYTF.

This clonotype was counted between two and nine times. This chain uses TRBV24-1 with TRBJ1-2; tentatively, D is TRBD1 (5 bases). V lost 7 bases to trimming and J lost 8 bases, with 16 bases between them. The CDR3 contains 13 residues. In germline, CDR1 is KGHDR, CDR2 SFDVKD. This chain's CDR3 is CATSYTGLGGYTF. CDR3 bases: TGTGCCACCAGCTACACAGGCCTCGGAGGCTACACCTTC.

This clonotype was counted at least ten times. The chain carries TRBV27 and TRBJ1-1; D possibly corresponds to TRBD1 (5 bases). Trimming took off 0 bases at V and 8 bases at J, with 10 bases between the two ends. Germline V lookup: CDR1 MNHEY, CDR2 SMNVEV (reference sequence). CDR3 length equals 13 residues. The CDR3 region has the DNA TGTGCCAGCAGTTTATCCCGACGGACAGAAGCTTTCTTT. Protein: CASSLSRRTEAFF.

This clonotype was detected a few times. J is TRBJ2-1 and V is TRBV7-6; unclear D gene. Germline values: CDR1 SGHVS, CDR2 FNYEAQ. The CDR3 is made up of 13 amino acids. The V end lost 5 bases, the J end lost 10 bases, and 15 bases lay between the germline ends. The CDR3 DNA sequence: TGTGCCAGCAGCCTCGTCCCCGGGCGGGAGCAGTTCTTC. Translated: CASSLVPGREQFF.

This clonotype has a handful of counts. V gene TRBV2 combines with J gene TRBJ2-5; 12 positions agree with TRBD2. The ends lost 6 bases at V and 5 bases at J; junction bases unmatched: 7. The CDR3 is 15 residues long. Germline-derived CDR1 and CDR2 are SNHLY and FYNNEI. CDR3 DNA sequence: TGTGCCAGCAGAACAGGACTAGCGGGACTTGAGACCCAGTACTTC. Translating it yields CASRTGLAGLETQYF.

This clonotype was observed a handful of times. This chain joins TRBV10-2 and TRBJ2-3; 11 nucleotides agree with TRBD2. Germline V CDR1 and CDR2: WSHSY, SAAADI. The length of the CDR3 is 14 residues. Trimming cost V 6 bases and J 5 bases; bases outside gene matches: 4. The CDR3 region is CASRLAGGIDTQYF. The CDR3 DNA reads as TGCGCCAGCAGATTAGCGGGAGGGATAGATACGCAGTATTTT.

The gene calls are TRBV7-9 and TRBJ2-1, with D unclear. CDR1 is SEHNR, CDR2 FQNEAQ, per germline (reference sequence). The CDR3 runs 12 residues. Trimming took 5 bases from V and 9 from J, leaving 11 bases between them. The CDR3: CASSPPLPEQFF. The CDR3 nucleotides read TGTGCCAGCAGCCCCCCCCTCCCTGAGCAGTTCTTC. Based on the CDR3 plus reference TRBV7-9 and TRBJ2-1, the full variable domain is DTGVSQNPRHKITKRGQNVTFRCDPISEHNRLYWYRQTLGQGPEFLTYFQNEAQLEKSRLLSDRFSAERPKGSFSTLEIQRTEQGDSAMYLCASSPPLPEQFFGPGTRLTVL.

This clonotype showed up many times. DNA of the CDR3: TGTGCCAGCAGTTTTGAAGGGCGGACTGAAGCTTTCTTT. It is translated as CASSFEGRTEAFF. The V and J genes are TRBV27 and TRBJ1-1; D ambiguous. The germline CDR1 and CDR2 sequences are MNHEY and SMNVEV (reference sequence). There are 13 residues in the CDR3. V lost 3 bases to trimming and J lost 5 bases, with 10 bases between them.

This clonotype has at least ten counts. V and J are TRBV4-2 and TRBJ1-5, with D unclear. Trimming took 0 bases from V and 6 from J, leaving 6 bases between them. CDR1 and CDR2 from the germline V gene are LGHNA and YNFKEQ. The CDR3 length is 13 residues. The CDR3 DNA follows: TGTGCCAGCAGCCAAGATGGTGTTCAGCCCCAGCATTTT. Translation gives CASSQDGVQPQHF.

This clonotype was seen a few times. This chain joins TRBV5-1 and TRBJ2-7, with TRBD2 identical over 7 bases. This CDR3 has 15 residues. V gave up 0 bases and J gave up 2 bases; unmatched junction bases: 5. The germline gives CDR1 SGHRS, CDR2 YFSETQ. The CDR3 DNA sequence: TGCGCCAGCAGCTTGGGGACTAGTAACGCCTACGAGCAGTACTTC. Residues: CASSLGTSNAYEQYF. The whole variable domain, filled in from reference TRBV5-1 and TRBJ2-7, reads KAGVTQTPRYLIKTRGQQVTLSCSPISGHRSVSWYQQTPGQGLQFLFEYFSETQRNKGNFPGRFSGRQFSNSRSEMNVSTLELGDSALYLCASSLGTSNAYEQYFGPGTRLTVT.

This clonotype has ten or more counts. The V gene is TRBV3-1, the J gene TRBJ2-2; possible D gene TRBD1, 5 bases. Trimming removed 0 bases from V and 0 bases from J, with 11 bases in between. The CDR3 has 17 residues. CDR1 and CDR2 (germline): LGHDT, YNNKEL (reference sequence). For the CDR3, the DNA is TGTGCCAGCAGCCAAGATTTAGGGGATACGAACACCGGGGAGCTGTTTTTT. It is translated as CASSQDLGDTNTGELFF.

This clonotype was found many times. The chain recombines TRBV9 with TRBJ2-1, with D possibly matching TRBD2 (6 bases). In germline, CDR1 is SGDLS, CDR2 YYNGEE. This CDR3 is built from 15 residues. Trimming stripped 3 bases from V and 0 bases from J, with 10 bases between. CDR3 in DNA: TGTGCCAGCAGCGAGGAGGGCCGCTCCTACAATGAGCAGTTCTTC. This sequence encodes CASSEEGRSYNEQFF. Drawing the rest from reference TRBV9 and TRBJ2-1, the complete variable domain is DSGVTQTPKHLITATGQRVTLRCSPRSGDLSVYWYQQSLDQGLQFLIQYYNGEERAKGNILERFSAQQFPDLHSELNLSSLELGDSALYFCASSEEGRSYNEQFFGPGTRLTVL.

This clonotype was seen repeatedly, ten times or more. The chain has TRBV20-1 and TRBJ2-5; the D gene is possibly TRBD1 (6 bases). Germline V gives CDR1 DFQATT, CDR2 SNEGSKA (reference sequence). V gave up 6 bases and J gave up 5 bases, with 19 bases separating them. The CDR3 covers 14 residues. The CDR3, as DNA: TGCAGTGCGTCGTTACAGGGTATTGGGGAGACCCAGTACTTC. It specifies CSASLQGIGETQYF.

Notes on this clonotype: Given a much more abundant clone one base away, this may be a read error. This CDR3 is missing its conserved last phenylalanine or tryptophan, likely due to a read error. This chain connects TRBV10-3 to TRBJ2-2; no clear D. Trimming pared 1 base from V and 3 bases from J, leaving 6 bases between. Germline CDR1 and CDR2: ENHRY and SYGVKD. The CDR3 is 14 residues long. This CDR3 reads CAISEYEDTGELFY. DNA of the CDR3: TGTGCCATCAGTGAGTACGAGGACACCGGGGAGCTGTTTTAT.

Many counts were recorded for this clonotype. This chain uses TRBV6-6 with TRBJ2-2, with D unclear. The V and J ends lost 5 bases and 4 bases respectively, with 2 bases between them. The CDR3 covers 11 residues. Per the germline V gene, CDR1 is MNHNY and CDR2 is SVGAGI (reference sequence). The CDR3 loop is CASSTTGELFF. The CDR3 coding sequence is TGTGCCAGCAGTACCACCGGGGAGCTGTTTTTT.

The J gene is TRBJ2-1, the V gene TRBV5-1; no clear D gene. In germline, CDR1 is SGHRS, CDR2 YFSETQ. Trimming took 0 bases from V and 7 from J, leaving 11 bases between them. CDR3 size: 14 residues. The CDR3 is CASSLGRIYNEQFF. In nucleotides, the CDR3 is TGCGCCAGCAGCTTGGGACGAATTTATAATGAGCAGTTCTTC.

A few counts support this clonotype. This rearrangement joins TRBV19 to TRBJ2-3; no definite D call. Per the germline V gene, CDR1 is LNHDA and CDR2 is SQIVND (reference sequence). The CDR3 length is 15 residues. V was cut by 2 bases and J by 2 bases, with 11 bases left in between. The CDR3 nucleotides read TGTGCCAGTAGTATATGGTCCGAAACCACAGATACGCAGTATTTT. It is translated as CASSIWSETTDTQYF. The whole variable domain, remainder taken from reference TRBV19 and TRBJ2-3, is DGGITQSPKYLFRKEGQNVTLSCEQNLNHDAMYWYRQDPGQGLRLIYYSQIVNDFQKGDIAEGYSVSREKKESFPLTVTSAQKNPTAFYLCASSIWSETTDTQYFGPGTRLTVL.

This clonotype was seen a few times. V gene TRBV5-1 combines with J gene TRBJ1-3; perhaps TRBD1 as D (6 bases). Germline values: CDR1 SGHRS, CDR2 YFSETQ. The V and J ends lost 6 bases and 0 bases respectively, with 13 bases between them. This CDR3 spans 15 amino acids. The CDR3 spells CASTTGSFSGNTIYF. The DNA of the CDR3 is TGCGCCAGCACTACAGGGTCCTTCTCTGGAAACACCATATATTTT.